The source of this T cell receptor beta chain is a study of blood T cells in healthy people across ages. Germline V gene lookup returns CDR1 DFQATT and CDR2 SNEGSKA (reference sequence). The CDR3 contains 12 residues. Between the trimmed V and J ends, which lost 4 bases and 3 bases, there was a span of 10 bases. The second PCR ran roughly 6 to 12 cycles with a sample-barcoded 5' primer and J-beta primers. TCRdb reprocessed the 5' RACE reads with MiXCR, giving one entry per CDR3 protein. The sample holds around 700,000 distinct CDR3 sequences; around 25% are singletons and the top ten take under 10%. These same records also appear under a second study, on T cells of mothers and their children.

Sequenced: blood. The receptor was isolated from a boy aged 5-17 years in good health. This rearrangement joins TRBV20-1 to TRBJ2-7; perhaps TRBD2 as D (5 bases). As DNA, the CDR3 is TGCAGTGCTAAGGACTTCTACTACGAGCAGTACTTC. Translation gives CSAKDFYYEQYF.